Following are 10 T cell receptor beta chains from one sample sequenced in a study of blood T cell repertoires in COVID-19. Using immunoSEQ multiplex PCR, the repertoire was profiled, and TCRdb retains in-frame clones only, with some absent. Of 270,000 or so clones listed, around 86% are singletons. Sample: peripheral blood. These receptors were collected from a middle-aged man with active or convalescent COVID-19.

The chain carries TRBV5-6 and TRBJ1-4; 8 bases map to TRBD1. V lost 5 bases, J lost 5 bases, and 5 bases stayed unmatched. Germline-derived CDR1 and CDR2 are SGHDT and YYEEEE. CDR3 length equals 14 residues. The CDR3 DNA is TGTGCCAGCAGTTCGGGACAGGAAAATGAAAAACTGTTTTTT. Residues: CASSSGQENEKLFF.

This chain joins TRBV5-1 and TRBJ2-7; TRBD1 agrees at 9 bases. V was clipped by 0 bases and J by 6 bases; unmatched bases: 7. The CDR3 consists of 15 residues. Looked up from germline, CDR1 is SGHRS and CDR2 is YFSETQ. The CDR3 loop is CASSLAGTGFAEQYF. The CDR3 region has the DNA TGCGCCAGCAGCTTGGCCGGGACAGGGTTCGCCGAGCAGTACTTC.

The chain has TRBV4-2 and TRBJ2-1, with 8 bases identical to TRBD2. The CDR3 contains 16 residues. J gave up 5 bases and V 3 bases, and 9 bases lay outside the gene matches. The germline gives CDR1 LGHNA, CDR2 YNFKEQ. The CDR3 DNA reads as TGTGCCAGCAGCCAGTGGGAGGGAGCGGGAGACAATGAGCAGTTCTTC. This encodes CASSQWEGAGDNEQFF.

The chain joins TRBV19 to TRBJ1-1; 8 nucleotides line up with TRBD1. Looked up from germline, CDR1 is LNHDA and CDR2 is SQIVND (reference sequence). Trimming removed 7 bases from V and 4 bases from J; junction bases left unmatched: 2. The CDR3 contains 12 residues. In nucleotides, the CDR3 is TGTGCCAGTACCACAGGGGGCACTGAAGCTTTCTTT. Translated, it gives CASTTGGTEAFF.

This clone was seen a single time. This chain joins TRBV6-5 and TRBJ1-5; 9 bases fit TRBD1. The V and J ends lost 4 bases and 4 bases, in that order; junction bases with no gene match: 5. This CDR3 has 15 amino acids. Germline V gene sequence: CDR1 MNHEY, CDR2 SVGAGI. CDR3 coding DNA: TGTGCCAGCAGTTCCGGGACAGGGAATAATCAGCCCCAGCATTTT. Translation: CASSSGTGNNQPQHF.

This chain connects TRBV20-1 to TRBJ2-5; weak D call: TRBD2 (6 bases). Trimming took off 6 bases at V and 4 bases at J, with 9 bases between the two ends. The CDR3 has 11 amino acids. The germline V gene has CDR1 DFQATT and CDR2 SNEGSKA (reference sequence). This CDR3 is CSAGRGETQYF. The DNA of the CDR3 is TGCAGTGCAGGGCGGGGAGAGACCCAGTACTTC.

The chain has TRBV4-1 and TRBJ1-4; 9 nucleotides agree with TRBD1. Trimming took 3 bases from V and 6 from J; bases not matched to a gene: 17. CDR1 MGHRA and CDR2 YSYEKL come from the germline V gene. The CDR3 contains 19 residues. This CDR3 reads CASSHIPGQGTNWHEKLFF. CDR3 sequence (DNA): TGCGCCAGCAGCCATATTCCGGGACAGGGTACTAACTGGCATGAAAAACTGTTTTTT.

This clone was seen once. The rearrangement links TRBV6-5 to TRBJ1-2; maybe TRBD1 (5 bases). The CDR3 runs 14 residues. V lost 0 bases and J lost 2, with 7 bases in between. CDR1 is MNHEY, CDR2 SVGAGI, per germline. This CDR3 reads CASSYSGQNYGYTF. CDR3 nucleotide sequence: TGTGCCAGCAGTTACTCGGGGCAGAACTATGGCTACACCTTC.

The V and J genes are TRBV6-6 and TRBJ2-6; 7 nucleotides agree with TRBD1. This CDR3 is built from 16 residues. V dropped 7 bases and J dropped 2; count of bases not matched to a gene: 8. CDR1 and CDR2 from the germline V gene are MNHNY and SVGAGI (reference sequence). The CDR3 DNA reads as TGTGCCAGCACCCCAGGCCAGGGGGCTGGGGCCAACGTCCTGACTTTC. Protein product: CASTPGQGAGANVLTF.

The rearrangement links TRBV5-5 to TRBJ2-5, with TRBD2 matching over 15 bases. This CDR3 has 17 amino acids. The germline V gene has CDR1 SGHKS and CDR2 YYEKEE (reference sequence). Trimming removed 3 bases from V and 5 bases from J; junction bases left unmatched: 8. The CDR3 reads CASSSLWTSGGEETQYF. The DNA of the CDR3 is TGTGCCAGCAGCTCTCTCTGGACTAGCGGGGGGGAGGAGACCCAGTACTTC.